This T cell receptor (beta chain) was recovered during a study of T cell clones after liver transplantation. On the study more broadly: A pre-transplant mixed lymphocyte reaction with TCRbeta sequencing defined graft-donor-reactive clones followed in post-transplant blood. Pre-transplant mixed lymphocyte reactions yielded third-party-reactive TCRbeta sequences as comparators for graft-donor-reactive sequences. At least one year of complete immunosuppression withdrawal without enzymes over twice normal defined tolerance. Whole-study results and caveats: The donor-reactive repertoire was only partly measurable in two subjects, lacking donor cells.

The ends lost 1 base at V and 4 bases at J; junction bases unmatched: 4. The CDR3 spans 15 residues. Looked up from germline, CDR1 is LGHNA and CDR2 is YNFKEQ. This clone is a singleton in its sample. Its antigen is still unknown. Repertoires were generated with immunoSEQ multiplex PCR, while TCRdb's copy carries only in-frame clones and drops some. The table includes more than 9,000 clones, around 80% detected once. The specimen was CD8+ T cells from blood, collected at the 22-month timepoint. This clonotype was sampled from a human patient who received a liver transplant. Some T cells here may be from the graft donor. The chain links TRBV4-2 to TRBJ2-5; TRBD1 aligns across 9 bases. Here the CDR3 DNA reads TGTGCCAGCAGCCAAGGCCCGGACAGGGGAGAGACCCAGTACTTC. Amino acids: CASSQGPDRGETQYF.